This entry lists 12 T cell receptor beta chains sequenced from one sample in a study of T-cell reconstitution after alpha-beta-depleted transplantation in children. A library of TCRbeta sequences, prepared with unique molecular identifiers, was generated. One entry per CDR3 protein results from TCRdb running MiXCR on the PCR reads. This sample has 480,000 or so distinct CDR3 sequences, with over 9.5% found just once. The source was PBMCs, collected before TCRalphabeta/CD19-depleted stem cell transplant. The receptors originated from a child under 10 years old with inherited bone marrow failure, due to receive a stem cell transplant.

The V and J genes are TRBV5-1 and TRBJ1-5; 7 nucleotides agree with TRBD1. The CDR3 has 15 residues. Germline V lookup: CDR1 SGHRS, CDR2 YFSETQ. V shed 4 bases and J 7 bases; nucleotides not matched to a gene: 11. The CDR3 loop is CASSPTGQVDQPQHF. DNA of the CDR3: TGCGCCAGCAGCCCAACCGGACAGGTCGACCAGCCCCAGCATTTT.

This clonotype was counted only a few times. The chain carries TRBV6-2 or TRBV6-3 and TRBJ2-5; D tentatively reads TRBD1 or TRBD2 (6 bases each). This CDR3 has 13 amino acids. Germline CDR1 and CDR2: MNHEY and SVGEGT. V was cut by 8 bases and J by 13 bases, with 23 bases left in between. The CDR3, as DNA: TGTGCCAGCGGCGAGACTAGGAGGGGGACCGGGTACTTC. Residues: CASGETRRGTGYF.

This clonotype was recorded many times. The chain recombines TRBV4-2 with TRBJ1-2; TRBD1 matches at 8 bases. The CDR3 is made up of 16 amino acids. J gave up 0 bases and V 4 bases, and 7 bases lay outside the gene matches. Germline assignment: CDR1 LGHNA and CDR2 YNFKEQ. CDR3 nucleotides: TGTGCCAGCAGCCGTGAAGTGACAGGGGCTAACTATGGCTACACCTTC. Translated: CASSREVTGANYGYTF.

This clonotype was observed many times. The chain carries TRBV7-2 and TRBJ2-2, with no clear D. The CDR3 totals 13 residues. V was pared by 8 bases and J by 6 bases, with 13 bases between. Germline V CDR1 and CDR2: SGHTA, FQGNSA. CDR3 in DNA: TGTGCCAGCGCCAGTCGCCGTTCCGGGGAGCTGTTTTTT. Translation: CASASRRSGELFF. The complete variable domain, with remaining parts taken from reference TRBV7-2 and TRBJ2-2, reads GAGVSQSPSNKVTEKGKDVELRCDPISGHTALYWYRQSLGQGLEFLIYFQGNSAPDKSGLPSDRFSAERTGGSVSTLTIQRTQQEDSAVYLCASASRRSGELFFGEGSRLTVL.

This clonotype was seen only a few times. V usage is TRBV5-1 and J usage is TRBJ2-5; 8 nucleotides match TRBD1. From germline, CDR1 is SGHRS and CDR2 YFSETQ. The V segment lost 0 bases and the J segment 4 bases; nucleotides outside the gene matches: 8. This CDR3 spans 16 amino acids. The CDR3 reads CASSLGDRGSGETQYF. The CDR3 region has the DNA TGCGCCAGCAGCTTGGGAGACAGGGGCTCTGGAGAGACCCAGTACTTC.

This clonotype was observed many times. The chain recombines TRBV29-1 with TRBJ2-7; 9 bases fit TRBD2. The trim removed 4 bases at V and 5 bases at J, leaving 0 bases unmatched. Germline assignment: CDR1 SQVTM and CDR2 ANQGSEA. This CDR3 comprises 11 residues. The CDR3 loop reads CSVGLADEQYF. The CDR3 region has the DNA TGCAGCGTTGGACTAGCGGACGAGCAGTACTTC.

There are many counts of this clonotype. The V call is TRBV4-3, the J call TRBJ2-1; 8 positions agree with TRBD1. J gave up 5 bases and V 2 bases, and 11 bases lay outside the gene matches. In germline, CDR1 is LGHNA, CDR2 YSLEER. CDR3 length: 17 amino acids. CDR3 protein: CASSQIPGTGDHNEQFF. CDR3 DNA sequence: TGCGCCAGCAGCCAAATCCCCGGGACAGGAGATCACAATGAGCAGTTCTTC.

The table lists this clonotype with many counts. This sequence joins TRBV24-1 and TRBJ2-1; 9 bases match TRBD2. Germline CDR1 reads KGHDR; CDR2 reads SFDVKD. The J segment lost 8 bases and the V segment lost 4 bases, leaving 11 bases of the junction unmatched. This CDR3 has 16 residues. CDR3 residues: CATSDPNSGRKDEQFF. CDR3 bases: TGTGCCACCAGTGACCCCAATAGCGGGAGAAAGGATGAGCAGTTCTTC.

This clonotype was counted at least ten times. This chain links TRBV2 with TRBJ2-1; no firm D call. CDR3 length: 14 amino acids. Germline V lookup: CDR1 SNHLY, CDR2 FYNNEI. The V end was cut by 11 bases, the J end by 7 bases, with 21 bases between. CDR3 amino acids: CAGQKGDFENEQFF. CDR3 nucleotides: TGTGCCGGCCAAAAGGGCGACTTTGAGAATGAGCAGTTCTTC.

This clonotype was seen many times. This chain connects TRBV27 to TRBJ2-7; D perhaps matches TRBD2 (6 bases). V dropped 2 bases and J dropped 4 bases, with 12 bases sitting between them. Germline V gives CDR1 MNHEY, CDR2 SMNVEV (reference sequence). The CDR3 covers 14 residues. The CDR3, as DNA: TGTGCCAGCAGTTTAAACGGGAGAGGGTACGAGCAGTACTTC. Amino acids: CASSLNGRGYEQYF.

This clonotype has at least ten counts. The CDR3: CASSQVAGGPGETQYF. The CDR3 DNA is TGCGCCAGCAGCCAAGTTGCGGGAGGGCCAGGAGAGACCCAGTACTTC. The chain has TRBV4-3 and TRBJ2-5; 9 nucleotides line up with TRBD2. CDR1 is LGHNA, CDR2 YSLEER, per germline. This CDR3 region has 16 residues. The V gene end was trimmed by 1 base and the J gene end by 4 bases; junction bases not matched to a gene: 7.

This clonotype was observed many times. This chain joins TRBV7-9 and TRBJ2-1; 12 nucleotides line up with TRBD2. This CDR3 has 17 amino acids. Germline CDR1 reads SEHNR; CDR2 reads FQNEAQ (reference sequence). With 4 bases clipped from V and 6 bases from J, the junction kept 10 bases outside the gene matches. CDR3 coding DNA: TGTGCCAGCAGCTACCCCAGGCGACTAGCGGGGGCCAATGAGCAGTTCTTC. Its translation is CASSYPRRLAGANEQFF.